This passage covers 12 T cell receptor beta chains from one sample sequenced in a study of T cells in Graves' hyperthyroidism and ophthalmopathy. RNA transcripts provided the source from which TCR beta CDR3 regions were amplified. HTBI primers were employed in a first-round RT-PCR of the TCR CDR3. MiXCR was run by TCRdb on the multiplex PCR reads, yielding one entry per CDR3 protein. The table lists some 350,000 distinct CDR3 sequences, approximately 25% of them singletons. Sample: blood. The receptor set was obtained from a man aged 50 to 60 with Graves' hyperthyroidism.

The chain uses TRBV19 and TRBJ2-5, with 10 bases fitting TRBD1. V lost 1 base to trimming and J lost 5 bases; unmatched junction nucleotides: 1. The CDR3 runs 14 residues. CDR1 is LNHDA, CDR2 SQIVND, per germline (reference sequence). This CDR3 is CASSIGTGGETQYF. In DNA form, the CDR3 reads TGTGCCAGTAGTATAGGGACAGGGGGGGAGACCCAGTACTTC.

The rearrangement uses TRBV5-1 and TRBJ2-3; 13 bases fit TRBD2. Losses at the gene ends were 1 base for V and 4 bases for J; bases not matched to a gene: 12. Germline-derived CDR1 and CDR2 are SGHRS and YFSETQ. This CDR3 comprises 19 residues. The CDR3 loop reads CASSLQPFPTSGRPDTQYF. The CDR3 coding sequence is TGCGCCAGCAGCTTGCAACCGTTTCCGACTAGCGGGAGGCCAGATACGCAGTATTTT. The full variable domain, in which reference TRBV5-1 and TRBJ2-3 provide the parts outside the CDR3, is KAGVTQTPRYLIKTRGQQVTLSCSPISGHRSVSWYQQTPGQGLQFLFEYFSETQRNKGNFPGRFSGRQFSNSRSEMNVSTLELGDSALYLCASSLQPFPTSGRPDTQYFGPGTRLTVL.

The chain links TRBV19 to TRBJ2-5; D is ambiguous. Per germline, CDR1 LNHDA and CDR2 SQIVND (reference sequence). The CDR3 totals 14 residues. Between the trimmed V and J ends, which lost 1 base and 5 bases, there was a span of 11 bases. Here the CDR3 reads CASSIGGVMETQYF. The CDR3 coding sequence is TGTGCCAGTAGTATAGGTGGGGTAATGGAGACCCAGTACTTC. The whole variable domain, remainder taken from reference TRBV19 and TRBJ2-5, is DGGITQSPKYLFRKEGQNVTLSCEQNLNHDAMYWYRQDPGQGLRLIYYSQIVNDFQKGDIAEGYSVSREKKESFPLTVTSAQKNPTAFYLCASSIGGVMETQYFGPGTRLLVL.

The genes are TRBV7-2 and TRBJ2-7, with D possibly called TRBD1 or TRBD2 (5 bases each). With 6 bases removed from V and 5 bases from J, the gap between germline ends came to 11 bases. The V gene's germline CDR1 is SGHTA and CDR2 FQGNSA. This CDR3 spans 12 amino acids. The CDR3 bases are TGTGCCAGCAGAATCGAGGGGCACGAGCAGTACTTC. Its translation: CASRIEGHEQYF.

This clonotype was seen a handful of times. The CDR3 reads CASIRVGRGREAFF. In DNA, the CDR3 is TGTGCCAGCATTCGGGTCGGGAGGGGCCGTGAAGCTTTCTTT. The rearrangement links TRBV28 to TRBJ1-1, with D tentatively TRBD1 (5 bases). CDR1 is MDHEN, CDR2 SYDVKM, per germline. With 7 bases removed from V and 7 bases from J, the gap between germline ends came to 19 bases. This CDR3 is 14 amino acids long.

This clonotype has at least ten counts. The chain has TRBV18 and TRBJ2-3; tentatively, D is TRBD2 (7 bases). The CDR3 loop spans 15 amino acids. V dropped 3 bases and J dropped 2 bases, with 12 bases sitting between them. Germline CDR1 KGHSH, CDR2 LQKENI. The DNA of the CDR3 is TGTGCCAGCTCACCTGGGGGGGGCTACACAGATACGCAGTATTTT. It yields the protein CASSPGGGYTDTQYF. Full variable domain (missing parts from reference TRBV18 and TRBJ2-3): NAGVMQNPRHLVRRRGQEARLRCSPMKGHSHVYWYRQLPEEGLKFMVYLQKENIIDESGMPKERFSAEFPKEGPSILRIQQVVRGDSAAYFCASSPGGGYTDTQYFGPGTRLTVL.

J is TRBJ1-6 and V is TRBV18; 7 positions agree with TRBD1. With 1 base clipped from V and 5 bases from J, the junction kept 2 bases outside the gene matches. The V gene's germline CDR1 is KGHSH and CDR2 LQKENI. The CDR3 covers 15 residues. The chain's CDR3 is CASSPLGTDNSPLHF. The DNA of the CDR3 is TGTGCCAGCTCACCACTAGGGACAGATAATTCACCCCTCCACTTT.

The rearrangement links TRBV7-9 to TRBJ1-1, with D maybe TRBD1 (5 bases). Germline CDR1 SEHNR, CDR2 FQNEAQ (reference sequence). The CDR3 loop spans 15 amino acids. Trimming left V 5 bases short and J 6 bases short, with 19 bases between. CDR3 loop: CASSETDTYGPEAFF. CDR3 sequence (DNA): TGTGCCAGCAGCGAAACGGACACCTACGGCCCTGAAGCTTTCTTT.

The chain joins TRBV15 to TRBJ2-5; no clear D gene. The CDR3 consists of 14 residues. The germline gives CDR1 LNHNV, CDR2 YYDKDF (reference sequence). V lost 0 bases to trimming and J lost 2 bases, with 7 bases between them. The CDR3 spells CATSRERIQETQYF. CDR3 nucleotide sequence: TGTGCCACCAGCAGAGAACGGATACAAGAGACCCAGTACTTC.

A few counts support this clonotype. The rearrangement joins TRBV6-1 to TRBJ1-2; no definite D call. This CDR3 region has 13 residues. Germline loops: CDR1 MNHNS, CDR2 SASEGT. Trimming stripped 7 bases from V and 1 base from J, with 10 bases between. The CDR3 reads CASKESFNYGYTF. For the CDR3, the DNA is TGTGCCAGCAAAGAATCCTTTAACTATGGCTACACCTTC.

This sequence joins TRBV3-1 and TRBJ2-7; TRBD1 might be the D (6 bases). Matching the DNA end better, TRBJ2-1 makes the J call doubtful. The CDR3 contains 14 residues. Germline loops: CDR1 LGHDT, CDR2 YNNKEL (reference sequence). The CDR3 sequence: CASSQGSRGYEQFF. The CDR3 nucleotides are TGTGCCAGCAGCCAAGGGAGCAGGGGCTACGAGCAGTTCTTC.

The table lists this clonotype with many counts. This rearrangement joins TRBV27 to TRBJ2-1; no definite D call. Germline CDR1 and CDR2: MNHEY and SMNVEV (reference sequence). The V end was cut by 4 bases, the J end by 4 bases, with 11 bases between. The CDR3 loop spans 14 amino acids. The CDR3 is CASSWNQPYNEQFF. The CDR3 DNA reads TGTGCCAGCAGTTGGAACCAGCCATACAATGAGCAGTTCTTC.